The 30 T cell receptor beta chains below all came from one sample that was sequenced in a study of shared clonotypes between healthy human individuals. TCRdb keeps only in-frame clones here, not all; method: immunoSEQ multiplex PCR. This sample has around 700,000 clones, with 55% to 85% found just once. The sequencing input was memory CD4+ T cells sorted from blood. Subset specified: CD45RA-negative fraction. The receptors originated from a young woman in good health.

This chain uses TRBV28 with TRBJ2-7, with 8 bases identical to TRBD1. Germline V gene data show CDR1 as MDHEN and CDR2 as SYDVKM. V was clipped by 6 bases and J by 3 bases; unmatched bases: 7. The CDR3 is made up of 14 amino acids. The CDR3: CASRRQGKLYEQYF. The CDR3 coding sequence is TGTGCCAGCAGGAGACAGGGGAAGCTCTACGAGCAGTACTTC.

As concerns this clone: At the DNA level, this CDR3 is encoded by other sequences in the same sample as well. The chain carries TRBV30 and TRBJ2-5, with D uncertain. The V gene lost 0 bases and the J gene lost 5 bases, with 4 bases spanning the gap. The CDR3 totals 11 residues. CDR1 and CDR2 (germline): GTSNPN, SVGIG (reference sequence). This chain's CDR3 is CAWSVSETQYF. The CDR3 bases are TGTGCCTGGAGTGTAAGTGAGACCCAGTACTTC.

This clone was recorded at least ten times. The J gene is TRBJ2-3, the V gene TRBV21-1. TRBV21-1 is a pseudogene locus. CDR3 length equals 10 residues. The CDR3 sequence: CASGTDTQYF. CDR3 DNA: TGTGCCAGCGGCACAGATACGCAGTATTTT.

The V gene is TRBV20-1, the J gene TRBJ2-2; D not resolved. The CDR3 is 11 amino acids. Germline V gene lookup returns CDR1 DFQATT and CDR2 SNEGSKA (reference sequence). The CDR3 region has the DNA TGCAGCGCCGGCGGATACGGGGAGCTGTTTTTT. Translated, it gives CSAGGYGELFF.

The chain links TRBV5-1 to TRBJ2-2, with D unresolved. V was cut by 0 bases and J by 5 bases, with 11 bases left in between. The CDR3 totals 15 residues. Germline assignment: CDR1 SGHRS and CDR2 YFSETQ. The CDR3 loop is CASSLASAWTGELFF. The DNA for the CDR3 is TGCGCCAGCAGCTTGGCTTCTGCTTGGACCGGGGAGCTGTTTTTT.

The chain links TRBV14 to TRBJ2-7; TRBD1 might be the D (5 bases). CDR1 is SGHDN and CDR2 is FVKESK in the germline V gene. Trimming shortened V by 1 base and J by 4 bases, and 14 bases separated the two germline ends. The CDR3 is made up of 15 amino acids. DNA for the CDR3: TGTGCCAGCAGCCAAGGAACCAGGGTGGGGTACGAGCAGTACTTC. It encodes CASSQGTRVGYEQYF.

This chain links TRBV11-2 with TRBJ2-1; D gene unclear. The CDR3 length is 13 residues. Germline V lookup: CDR1 SGHAT, CDR2 FQNNGV. The V end was cut by 4 bases, the J end by 10 bases, with 14 bases between. The CDR3 loop reads CASSSVLKKEQFF. As DNA, the CDR3 is TGTGCCAGCAGCTCAGTCCTGAAGAAGGAGCAGTTCTTC.

The chain combines TRBV28 with TRBJ2-7; 7 nucleotides match TRBD2. Germline V gene sequence: CDR1 MDHEN, CDR2 SYDVKM. Trimming removed 2 bases from V and 0 bases from J; junction bases left unmatched: 4. This CDR3 is built from 15 residues. CDR3 sequence reads: CASSLVAGFSYEQYF. As DNA, the CDR3 is TGTGCCAGCAGTTTAGTAGCGGGCTTCTCCTACGAGCAGTACTTC.

This clone was counted only a few times. CDR3 in amino acids: CASSPWTSVTGELFF. CDR3 DNA sequence: TGTGCCAGCAGCCCATGGACTAGCGTGACCGGGGAGCTGTTTTTT. The chain is built from TRBV2 and TRBJ2-2, with 9 bases that match TRBD2. The germline gives CDR1 SNHLY, CDR2 FYNNEI. With V trimmed by 6 bases and J by 5 bases, 7 bases remained unmatched. The CDR3 is made up of 15 amino acids.

This clone was detected ten times or more. This sequence joins TRBV5-8 and TRBJ2-7; 7 nucleotides agree with TRBD1. The CDR3 runs to 16 residues. V was pared by 4 bases and J by 0 bases, with 10 bases of the junction left unmatched. From germline, CDR1 is SGHTS and CDR2 YDEGEE. The CDR3 DNA reads TGTGCCAGCAGCCGAGGACAGGCGACGTACTCCTACGAGCAGTACTTC. It specifies CASSRGQATYSYEQYF.

V and J are TRBV27 and TRBJ1-2; TRBD1 matches at 7 bases. The CDR3 loop spans 13 amino acids. Germline CDR1 MNHEY, CDR2 SMNVEV (reference sequence). With 11 bases clipped from V and 10 bases from J, the junction kept 16 bases outside the gene matches. The CDR3 protein is CAVTGANTPIYTF. DNA of the CDR3: TGTGCCGTAACAGGGGCCAACACTCCTATCTACACCTTC.

The CDR3 nucleotides read TGTGCCAGTAGTATAGGCACCCAGGGATACAACACCGGGGAGCTGTTTTTT. It yields the protein CASSIGTQGYNTGELFF. The chain carries TRBV19 and TRBJ2-2; perhaps TRBD1 as D (5 bases). V gave up 1 base and J gave up 2 bases, with 14 bases separating them. The CDR3 loop spans 17 amino acids. CDR1 is LNHDA and CDR2 is SQIVND in the germline V gene (reference sequence). Full variable domain (outside the CDR3, taken from reference TRBV19 and TRBJ2-2): DGGITQSPKYLFRKEGQNVTLSCEQNLNHDAMYWYRQDPGQGLRLIYYSQIVNDFQKGDIAEGYSVSREKKESFPLTVTSAQKNPTAFYLCASSIGTQGYNTGELFFGEGSRLTVL.

This clone showed up many times. V and J are TRBV27 and TRBJ2-3; the match to TRBD2 covers 8 bases. V lost 6 bases to trimming and J lost 11 bases; unmatched junction nucleotides: 16. CDR1 and CDR2 (germline): MNHEY, SMNVEV (reference sequence). The CDR3 has 15 amino acids. This CDR3 is CASRELGREDPKQYF. As DNA, the CDR3 is TGTGCCAGCAGGGAGCTTGGGCGGGAGGATCCTAAGCAGTATTTT.

J is TRBJ2-6 and V is TRBV5-1; 7 bases are shared with TRBD1. Unmatched junction bases numbered 4, after V lost 3 bases and J lost 4 bases. This CDR3 contains 15 residues. CDR1 and CDR2 (germline): SGHRS, YFSETQ. CDR3 DNA sequence: TGCGCCAGCAGCTCAACAGGGGACGGGGCCAACGTCCTGACTTTC. This translates into CASSSTGDGANVLTF.

The genes are TRBV11-2 and TRBJ2-7; D gene unclear. This CDR3 comprises 13 residues. V shed 2 bases and J shed 7 bases, with 12 bases lying between them. Per germline, CDR1 SGHAT and CDR2 FQNNGV. The CDR3 spells CASSLSQVEEQYF. As DNA, the CDR3 is TGTGCCAGCAGCTTATCCCAAGTTGAAGAGCAGTACTTC.

The chain combines TRBV9 with TRBJ2-7, with D unresolved. The V end was cut by 4 bases, the J end by 0 bases, with 14 bases between. This CDR3 is 15 amino acids long. Germline CDR1 reads SGDLS; CDR2 reads YYNGEE. The CDR3 DNA follows: TGTGCCAGCAGCACCGGACCCCCGGGCTCCTACGAGCAGTACTTC. This gives the protein CASSTGPPGSYEQYF.

The table lists this clone with many counts. The chain joins TRBV29-1 to TRBJ2-5; 8 bases map to TRBD1. Germline V CDR1 and CDR2: SQVTM, ANQGSEA. CDR3 length: 14 amino acids. V lost 3 bases and J lost 0; bases outside the gene matches: 3. CDR3 protein: CSVDDRGHQETQYF. DNA for the CDR3: TGCAGCGTTGATGACAGGGGCCACCAAGAGACCCAGTACTTC.

This clone has just a few counts. This chain's CDR3 is CASSLSGGNQETQYF. DNA of the CDR3: TGTGCCAGCAGCCTTAGCGGGGGGAACCAAGAGACCCAGTACTTC. This chain connects TRBV7-9 to TRBJ2-5; 10 positions agree with TRBD2. V lost 5 bases, J lost 0 bases, and 3 bases stayed unmatched. The CDR3 length is 15 residues. Germline CDR1 SEHNR, CDR2 FQNEAQ (reference sequence).

V is TRBV28 and J is TRBJ1-2, with TRBD1 identical over 8 bases. This CDR3 spans 19 amino acids. The J segment lost 4 bases and the V segment lost 1 base, leaving 17 bases of the junction unmatched. Germline V gene lookup returns CDR1 MDHEN and CDR2 SYDVKM. The DNA for the CDR3 is TGTGCCAGCAGTTTATATTCCCCCCCCGTCAGGGGGCGGTTCTATGGCTACACCTTC. It codes for CASSLYSPPVRGRFYGYTF.

This clone was counted between two and nine times. The rearrangement links TRBV4-2 to TRBJ2-2, with D possibly called TRBD1 or TRBD2 (5 bases each). The V end was cut by 3 bases, the J end by 3 bases, with 14 bases between. CDR3 length: 16 amino acids. The germline V gene has CDR1 LGHNA and CDR2 YNFKEQ. CDR3 bases: TGTGCCAGCAGCCAGTCCGCCGGGACGGACACCGGGGAGCTGTTTTTT. It yields the protein CASSQSAGTDTGELFF.

V and J are TRBV7-9 and TRBJ1-2; D might be TRBD1 (5 bases). Germline V gene lookup returns CDR1 SEHNR and CDR2 FQNEAQ (reference sequence). This CDR3 region has 14 residues. V gave up 5 bases and J gave up 4 bases, with 14 bases separating them. CDR3 amino acids: CASSPVGTTYGYTF. Written as DNA, the CDR3 is TGTGCCAGCAGCCCAGTCGGGACTACCTATGGCTACACCTTC.

The chain links TRBV4-2 to TRBJ1-3; D might be TRBD1 (5 bases). Trimming took 4 bases from V and 0 from J, leaving 13 bases between them. This CDR3 region has 16 residues. Germline lookup yields CDR1 LGHNA and CDR2 YNFKEQ. The CDR3 region has the DNA TGTGCCAGCAGCCGGGGGGTTATGGCCTCTGGAAACACCATATATTTT. Translation gives CASSRGVMASGNTIYF.

The genes are TRBV2 and TRBJ2-1; 7 nucleotides line up with TRBD2. The CDR3 covers 16 residues. The ends lost 0 bases at V and 0 bases at J; junction bases unmatched: 2. Germline V lookup: CDR1 SNHLY, CDR2 FYNNEI. In DNA, the CDR3 is TGTGCCAGCAGTGAAGCGGGAGGGCTCTCCTACAATGAGCAGTTCTTC. This gives the protein CASSEAGGLSYNEQFF. The variable domain in full, completed from reference TRBV2 and TRBJ2-1, reads EPEVTQTPSHQVTQMGQEVILRCVPISNHLYFYWYRQILGQKVEFLVSFYNNEISEKSEIFDDQFSVERPDGSNFTLKIRSTKLEDSAMYFCASSEAGGLSYNEQFFGPGTRLTVL.

The chain combines TRBV5-4 with TRBJ2-5; TRBD1 agrees at 8 bases. The CDR3 has 13 amino acids. Unmatched junction bases numbered 7, after V lost 3 bases and J lost 9 bases. Germline loops: CDR1 SGHNT, CDR2 YYREEE (reference sequence). DNA for the CDR3: TGTGCCAGCAGCTCTGGACAGGGTTGGTCCCAGTACTTC. It is translated as CASSSGQGWSQYF.

The chain has TRBV28 and TRBJ1-2; 8 bases align to TRBD1. V dropped 6 bases and J dropped 8; count of bases not matched to a gene: 14. The CDR3 has 15 residues. From germline, CDR1 is MDHEN and CDR2 SYDVKM. CDR3 sequence reads: CASSQYLRGRVGYTF. As DNA, the CDR3 is TGTGCCAGCAGCCAGTACCTCAGGGGGCGCGTGGGCTACACCTTC.

This chain uses TRBV6-1 with TRBJ2-1, with TRBD1 as a possible D gene (5 bases). The CDR3 is made up of 16 amino acids. CDR1 is MNHNS and CDR2 is SASEGT in the germline V gene. V was clipped by 3 bases and J by 2 bases, with 14 bases between them. The CDR3 DNA reads TGTGCCAGCAGTGAGGTAGTCGACAGACCCTACAATGAGCAGTTCTTC. It encodes CASSEVVDRPYNEQFF.

V gene TRBV19 combines with J gene TRBJ2-2, with D tentatively TRBD2 (6 bases). The CDR3 is 16 residues long. The germline gives CDR1 LNHDA, CDR2 SQIVND (reference sequence). Trimming stripped 3 bases from V and 4 bases from J, with 15 bases between. CDR3 protein: CASSIKRGTLTGELFF. The CDR3 nucleotides read TGTGCCAGTAGTATCAAACGCGGGACTCTCACCGGGGAGCTGTTTTTT.

This clone appeared a few times. The chain employs TRBV19 and TRBJ1-1; perhaps TRBD1 as D (6 bases). Trimming took off 7 bases at V and 3 bases at J, with 21 bases between the two ends. The CDR3 runs 16 residues. Germline values: CDR1 LNHDA, CDR2 SQIVND (reference sequence). The chain's CDR3 is CASMHRAAPGDTEAFF. CDR3 DNA: TGTGCCAGTATGCACAGGGCGGCCCCCGGGGACACTGAAGCTTTCTTT.

The chain joins TRBV7-2 to TRBJ2-1; D gene uncertain. The V end lost 1 base, the J end lost 9 bases, and 10 bases lay between the germline ends. CDR1 and CDR2 from the germline V gene are SGHTA and FQGNSA. The CDR3 totals 13 residues. This CDR3 is CASSLGIAVEQFF. For the CDR3, the DNA is TGTGCCAGCAGCTTAGGAATAGCAGTTGAGCAGTTCTTC.

This chain connects TRBV6-1 to TRBJ1-1; D is possibly TRBD1 (6 bases). The CDR3 contains 15 residues. Per germline, CDR1 MNHNS and CDR2 SASEGT. V dropped 6 bases and J dropped 2 bases, with 16 bases sitting between them. The CDR3 reads CASRGTSYPNTEAFF. The CDR3, as DNA: TGTGCCAGCAGGGGGACATCCTACCCAAACACTGAAGCTTTCTTT.